Listed below are T cell receptor beta chains from one sample, sequenced in a study of blood T cell repertoires in COVID-19. Profiling relied on immunoSEQ multiplex PCR, and the TCRdb table lists in-frame clones only, not all of them. The sample holds about 500,000 clones, 89% seen once. The sample consisted of peripheral blood. Source of these receptors: a man between 18 and 35 years old with COVID-19, enrolled during active disease. The CDR3 runs from the conserved cysteine through the conserved F or W. Each record gives: J gene, V gene, D gene, clone size, CDR3 DNA, CDR3 protein. A D gene is named only where the DNA matches it firmly. Part of the rows lack a size; the others show once, few, many or a class for expanded clones.

TRBJ2-2 | TRBV4-1 | NA | NA | TGCGCCAGCAGCCAAAGATGGGGCCAGGGAGGCACCGGGGAGCTGTTTTTT | CASSQRWGQGGTGELFF
TRBJ2-7 | TRBV24-1 | NA | NA | TGTGCCACCAGCCGCGGACAGCCCTTCGACGAGCAGTACTTC | CATSRGQPFDEQYF
TRBJ2-2 | TRBV13 | NA | NA | TGTGCCAGCAGCTTGTTTCCGCGGGGAGCGAACACCGGGGAGCTGTTTTTT | CASSLFPRGANTGELFF
TRBJ1-3 | TRBV19 | NA | few | TGTGCCAGTAGCCGAGGGCCCGGAAACACCATATATTTT | CASSRGPGNTIYF
TRBJ2-1 | TRBV7-9 | NA | NA | TGTGCCAGCAGCTTAGTTTGGGGCACCTACAATGAGCAGTTCTTC | CASSLVWGTYNEQFF
TRBJ2-1 | TRBV6-1 | TRBD2 | NA | TGTGCCAGCAGTGAGGCGGGGGGGAACAATGAGCAGTTCTTC | CASSEAGGNNEQFF
TRBJ2-1 | TRBV6-4 | NA | once | TGTGCCAGCAGTGATAGATACAATGAGCAGTTCTTC | CASSDRYNEQFF
TRBJ2-7 | TRBV10-2 | TRBD2 | NA | TGCGCCAGCAGTGAGGTCCGACTAGCGGGTACTGCCTACGAGCAGTACTTC | CASSEVRLAGTAYEQYF
TRBJ1-5 | TRBV13 | NA | NA | TGTGCCAGCAGCTTAGGGCCCGCCACAGGGAGCCAGCCCCAGCATTTT | CASSLGPATGSQPQHF
TRBJ2-1 | TRBV3-1/TRBV3-2 | TRBD1 | once | TGTGCCAGCAGCCAAGGTCGTCAGTCAGGGGGCAGGTACAATGAGCAGTTCTTC | CASSQGRQSGGRYNEQFF
TRBJ2-2 | TRBV11-2 | TRBD1 | NA | TGTGCCAGCAGCTTACAACAGGGGGGGGAGCTGTTTTTT | CASSLQQGGELFF
TRBJ2-7 | TRBV7-8 | NA | NA | TGTGCCAGCAGCCCGCTAGGGGTTGTATACGAGCAGTACTTC | CASSPLGVVYEQYF